The text below deals with one T cell receptor (beta chain). Its specificity is not known. The V end lost 0 bases, the J end lost 7 bases, and 9 bases lay between the germline ends. The CDR3 runs to 13 residues. Looked up from germline, CDR1 is LGHNA and CDR2 is YNFKEQ. Clones were sequenced by immunoSEQ multiplex PCR, and TCRdb holds only the in-frame ones, with some missing. Here the sample spans about 19,000 clones, almost 85% being singletons. This entry comes from a study of T cells and Merkel cell carcinoma outcomes. General study points: Repertoire plus T-cell density reportedly predicted Merkel cell carcinoma outcomes.

The clonotype was recovered from a human donor with Merkel cell carcinoma. Sample: tumor tissue from Merkel cell carcinoma. The chain is built from TRBV4-2 and TRBJ1-1; no definite D call. For the CDR3, the DNA is TGTGCCAGCAGCCAAGAGGCGGCCTTTGAAGCTTTCTTT. Its translation is CASSQEAAFEAFF.